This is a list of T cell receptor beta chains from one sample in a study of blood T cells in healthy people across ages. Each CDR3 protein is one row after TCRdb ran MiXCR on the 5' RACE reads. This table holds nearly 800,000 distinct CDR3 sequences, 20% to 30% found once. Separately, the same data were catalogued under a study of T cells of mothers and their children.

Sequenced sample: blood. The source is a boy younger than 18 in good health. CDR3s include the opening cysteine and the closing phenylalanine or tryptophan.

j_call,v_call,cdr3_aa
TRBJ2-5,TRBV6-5,CASTRGDSQETQYF
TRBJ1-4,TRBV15,CATSRDRQGTANEKLFF
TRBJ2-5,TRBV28,CASSKDRYQETQYF
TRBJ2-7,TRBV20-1,CSARDLASYEQYF
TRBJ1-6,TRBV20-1,CSARELGDHNSPLHF
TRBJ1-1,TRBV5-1,CASSLWELNTEAFF
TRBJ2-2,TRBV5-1,CASSLDRAPTGELFF
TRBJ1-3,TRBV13,CASSLRGKGNTIYF
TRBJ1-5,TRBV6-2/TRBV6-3,CASNYRGASNQPQHF
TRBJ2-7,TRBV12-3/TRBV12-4,CASSHGWQSDYEQYF
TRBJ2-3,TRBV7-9,CASSRVAGLSTQYF
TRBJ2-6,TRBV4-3,CASSQDWAGSTLGANVLTF
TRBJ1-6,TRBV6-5,CASSYHPRGEYNSPLHF
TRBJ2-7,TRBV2,CAVLSGRGNEQYF
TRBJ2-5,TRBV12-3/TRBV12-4,CASLLDSSETQYF
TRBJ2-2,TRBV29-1,CSGTGTGPGELFF
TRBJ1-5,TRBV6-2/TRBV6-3,CASRNDRGSNQPQHF
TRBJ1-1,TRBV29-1,CSAPKGGNTEAFF
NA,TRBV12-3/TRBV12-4,CASSFGLAAEETQYF
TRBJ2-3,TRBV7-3,CASSLLAGGGPDTQYF
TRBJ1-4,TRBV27,CASSLSPGPDEKLFF
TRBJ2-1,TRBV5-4,CASSRPIAVNNEQFF
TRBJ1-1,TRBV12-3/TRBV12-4,CASTPDRTGDTEAFF
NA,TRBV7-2,CASSWGQDNNEQFF
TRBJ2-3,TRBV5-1,CASRRQGPPLFTDTQYF
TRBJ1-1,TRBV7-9,CASSLGSTEAFF
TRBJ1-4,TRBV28,CASSFNGYEKLFF
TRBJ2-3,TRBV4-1,CASSPREGLTDTQYF